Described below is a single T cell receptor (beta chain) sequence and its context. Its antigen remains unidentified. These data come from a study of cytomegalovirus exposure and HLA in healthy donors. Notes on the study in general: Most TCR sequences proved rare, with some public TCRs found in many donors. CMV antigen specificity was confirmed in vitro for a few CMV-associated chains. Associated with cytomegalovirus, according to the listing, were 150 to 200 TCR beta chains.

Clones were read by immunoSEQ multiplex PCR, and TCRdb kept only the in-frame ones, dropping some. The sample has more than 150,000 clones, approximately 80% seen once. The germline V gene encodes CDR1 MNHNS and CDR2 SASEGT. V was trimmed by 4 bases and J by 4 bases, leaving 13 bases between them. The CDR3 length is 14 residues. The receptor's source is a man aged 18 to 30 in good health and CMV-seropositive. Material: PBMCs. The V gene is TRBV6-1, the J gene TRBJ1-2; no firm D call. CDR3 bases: TGTGCCAGCAGTGCGGAGGCAGGCCCCTATGGCTACACCTTC. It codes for CASSAEAGPYGYTF.